The 14 T cell receptor beta chains reported below all come from one sample, sequenced in a study of blood T cell repertoires in COVID-19. Sequenced by immunoSEQ multiplex PCR; TCRdb stores in-frame clones only, minus some. Of roughly 63,000 clones in the sample, roughly 80% were seen once. The specimen sequenced was peripheral blood. Receptors were obtained from a human donor in a cohort sampled during active COVID-19.

The J gene is TRBJ1-5, the V gene TRBV28, with 9 bases aligning to TRBD1. CDR3 size: 17 residues. CDR1 is MDHEN, CDR2 SYDVKM, per germline. Trimming at V came to 4 bases and at J to 14 bases, leaving 21 bases not matched to a gene. Here the CDR3 DNA reads TGTGCCAGCAGTTCTATCGCCGGGGACAGGGCTAATGGGGCGAAGCATTTT. Protein: CASSSIAGDRANGAKHF. Based on the CDR3 plus reference TRBV28 and TRBJ1-5, the full variable domain is DVKVTQSSRYLVKRTGEKVFLECVQDMDHENMFWYRQDPGLGLRLIYFSYDVKMKEKGDIPEGYSVSREKKERFSLILESASTNQTSMYLCASSSIAGDRANGAKHFGDGTRLSIL.

The V gene is TRBV19, the J gene TRBJ2-2, with TRBD2 as a possible D gene (5 bases). CDR1 LNHDA and CDR2 SQIVND come from the germline V gene (reference sequence). V was cut by 6 bases and J by 2 bases, with 10 bases left in between. The CDR3 is 14 residues long. The CDR3 loop reads CASSPGDNTGELFF. The CDR3 bases are TGTGCCAGTAGCCCCGGGGATAACACCGGGGAGCTGTTTTTT.

This clone came up once. The chain links TRBV3-1 (or the pseudogene TRBV3-2) to TRBJ2-3; perhaps TRBD2 as D (6 bases). In germline, CDR1 is LGHDT, CDR2 YNNKEL (reference sequence). The CDR3 has 16 amino acids. Trimming left V 1 base short and J 2 bases short, with 13 bases between. The CDR3 bases are TGTGCCAGCAGCCAAGCCCTTCTAGCGACCACAGATACGCAGTATTTT. This codes for CASSQALLATTDTQYF.

The genes are TRBV29-1 and TRBJ1-6, with 8 bases matching TRBD1. Germline V gene sequence: CDR1 SQVTM, CDR2 ANQGSEA. J was trimmed by 5 bases and V by 7 bases; bases with no gene match: 7. This CDR3 is built from 14 residues. The CDR3 coding sequence is TGCAGCGCCCGGACAGGGAGAGATAATTCACCCCTCCACTTT. This encodes CSARTGRDNSPLHF.

The J gene is TRBJ1-2, the V gene TRBV28; possible D gene TRBD1, 5 bases. CDR1 and CDR2 (germline): MDHEN, SYDVKM. This CDR3 has 15 amino acids. With 4 bases removed from V and 4 bases from J, the gap between germline ends came to 16 bases. The CDR3 DNA is TGTGCCAGCAGTTGGGTTGGGGGGTACTCCTATGGCTACACCTTC. It specifies CASSWVGGYSYGYTF.

The chain links TRBV2 to TRBJ2-1; 11 bases are a match to TRBD2. Germline values: CDR1 SNHLY, CDR2 FYNNEI. This CDR3 contains 16 residues. Losses at the gene ends were 6 bases for V and 3 bases for J; bases not matched to a gene: 7. The CDR3 region has the DNA TGTGCCAGCAGCCCGACTAGCGGGAATTTCTACAATGAGCAGTTCTTC. Its translation is CASSPTSGNFYNEQFF.

This clone came up a few times. The chain couples TRBV5-1 to TRBJ2-1; 13 bases are shared with TRBD2. There are 15 residues in the CDR3. Trimming cost V 3 bases and J 9 bases; bases outside gene matches: 6. Germline V gives CDR1 SGHRS, CDR2 YFSETQ. CDR3 amino acids: CASSSTGTSGTEQFF. The CDR3, as DNA: TGCGCCAGCAGCTCGACCGGGACTAGCGGGACTGAGCAGTTCTTC. The variable domain in full, with the rest retrieved from reference TRBV5-1 and TRBJ2-1, is KAGVTQTPRYLIKTRGQQVTLSCSPISGHRSVSWYQQTPGQGLQFLFEYFSETQRNKGNFPGRFSGRQFSNSRSEMNVSTLELGDSALYLCASSSTGTSGTEQFFGPGTRLTVL.

The chain uses TRBV5-6 and TRBJ2-3; D gene unclear. The ends were cut back, 4 bases at V and 3 bases at J, with 3 bases in the middle. The CDR3 totals 11 residues. Per the germline V gene, CDR1 is SGHDT and CDR2 is YYEEEE. CDR3 protein: CASSATDTQYF. CDR3 in DNA: TGTGCCAGCAGCGCGACAGATACGCAGTATTTT.

The chain couples TRBV28 to TRBJ2-7, with 9 bases lining up with TRBD1. Trimming removed 5 bases from V and 5 bases from J; junction bases left unmatched: 13. This CDR3 region has 16 residues. CDR1 and CDR2 from the germline V gene are MDHEN and SYDVKM. The CDR3 is CASSPTGTGLINEQYF. The CDR3 DNA is TGTGCCAGCAGTCCCACCGGGACAGGGTTAATTAACGAGCAGTACTTC.

V is TRBV4-3 and J is TRBJ2-7, with 12 nucleotides matching TRBD1. Germline V CDR1 and CDR2: LGHNA, YSLEER. V lost 3 bases to trimming and J lost 7 bases; unmatched junction nucleotides: 10. CDR3 size: 16 residues. The CDR3 nucleotides read TGCGCCAGCAGCCAGAAACCGGGACAGGGGGCTGGGGAGCAGTACTTC. Translating it yields CASSQKPGQGAGEQYF.

The chain carries TRBV27 and TRBJ2-1; D is uncertain. Trimming left V 5 bases short and J 5 bases short, with 4 bases between. The V gene's germline CDR1 is MNHEY and CDR2 SMNVEV (reference sequence). CDR3 length equals 11 residues. CDR3 nucleotides: TGTGCCAGCAGTCTTAACAATGAGCAGTTCTTC. As protein: CASSLNNEQFF.

V gene TRBV6-5 combines with J gene TRBJ1-2, with TRBD1 matching over 8 bases. With V trimmed by 6 bases and J by 4 bases, 4 bases remained unmatched. The germline gives CDR1 MNHEY, CDR2 SVGAGI. The CDR3 extends over 13 amino acids. The CDR3 region has the DNA TGTGCCAGCAGCAGGGGGCTCGGCTATGGCTACACCTTC. This translates into CASSRGLGYGYTF.

The rearrangement uses TRBV3-1 (or the pseudogene TRBV3-2) and TRBJ2-5; tentative D call: TRBD1 (5 bases). V lost 1 base, J lost 7 bases, and 10 bases lay in between. CDR1 is LGHDT and CDR2 is YNNKEL in the germline V gene (reference sequence). This CDR3 comprises 13 residues. The CDR3 DNA reads as TGTGCCAGCAGCCAAGTCGAAAGGGGGACCCAGTACTTC. Protein product: CASSQVERGTQYF.

This clone was found once. This chain links TRBV19 with TRBJ1-2; D ambiguous. This CDR3 has 14 amino acids. In germline, CDR1 is LNHDA, CDR2 SQIVND (reference sequence). V was pared by 3 bases and J by 8 bases, with 16 bases between. The CDR3 spells CASSISKPREGYTF. In DNA form, the CDR3 reads TGTGCCAGTAGTATCTCGAAACCCCGAGAAGGCTACACCTTC.